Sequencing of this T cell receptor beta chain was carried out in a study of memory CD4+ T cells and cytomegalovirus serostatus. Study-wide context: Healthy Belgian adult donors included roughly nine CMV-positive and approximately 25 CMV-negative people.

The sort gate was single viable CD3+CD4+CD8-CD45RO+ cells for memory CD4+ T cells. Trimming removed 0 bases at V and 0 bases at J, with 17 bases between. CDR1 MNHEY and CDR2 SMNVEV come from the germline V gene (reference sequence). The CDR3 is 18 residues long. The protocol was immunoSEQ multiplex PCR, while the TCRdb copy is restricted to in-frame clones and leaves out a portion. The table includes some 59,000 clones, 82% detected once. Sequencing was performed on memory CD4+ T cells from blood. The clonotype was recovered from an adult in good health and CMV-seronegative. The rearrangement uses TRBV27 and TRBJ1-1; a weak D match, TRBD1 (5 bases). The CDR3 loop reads CASSLSLSGTRMNTEAFF. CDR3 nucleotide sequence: TGTGCCAGCAGTTTATCATTGTCCGGGACGAGGATGAACACTGAAGCTTTCTTT.